The present TCR beta chain was sequenced within a study of T cells in Graves' hyperthyroidism and ophthalmopathy. Overall study findings and caveats: Ophthalmopathy stood apart from stable hyperthyroidism in a 13 V-J model.

The TCR beta CDR3 regions underwent amplification using RNA transcripts as the source. A set of HTBI primers served as the primers for a first-round RT-PCR of the TCR CDR3. TCRdb independently ran MiXCR on the multiplex PCR reads; one entry per CDR3 protein. Of some 760,000 distinct CDR3 sequences listed, 14% were seen once; the top ten hold 10%. Concerning this clonotype itself: Its antigen is unidentified.

Clinical symptoms, serum thyroxine, TRAb, thyroid ultrasound and orbital computed tomography informed diagnoses. The PBMCs were sourced from fresh peripheral blood (about 9.7 ml). V was clipped by 0 bases and J by 3 bases; unmatched bases: 4. Per the germline V gene, CDR1 is GTSNPN and CDR2 is SVGIG (reference sequence). The CDR3 runs 14 residues. The chain employs TRBV30 and TRBJ2-7; 8 positions match TRBD1. The TCR comes from a woman aged 18 to 35 with Graves' hyperthyroidism. Sequencing input: blood. The CDR3 is CAWSVLTGGYEQYF. CDR3 nucleotide sequence: TGTGCCTGGAGTGTACTTACAGGGGGCTACGAGCAGTACTTC.